This TCR beta chain was profiled in a study of shared clonotypes between healthy human individuals. Study as a whole: Aged 18 to 49, the donors were a couple of women and a few men.

The split of CD4+ cells yielded CD45RA+ naive and CD45RA-negative memory subsets. Over several immunoSEQ plates, each subset's genomic DNA was distributed in even portions. Method: immunoSEQ multiplex PCR; TCRdb's copy keeps in-frame clones and lacks some. The profile shows about 1 million clones, about 75% of them singletons. Trimming took 2 bases from V and 5 from J, leaving 5 bases between them. Germline loops: CDR1 SGHRS, CDR2 YFSETQ. The CDR3 length is 11 residues. This chain connects TRBV5-1 to TRBJ2-7; D ambiguous. This clonotype originated in a man between 18 and 35 years old in good health. The sequencing input was memory CD4+ T cells sorted from blood. The subset here: CD45RA-negative fraction. CDR3 region: CASSFLHEQYF. In DNA, the CDR3 is TGCGCCAGCAGCTTTCTCCACGAGCAGTACTTC.